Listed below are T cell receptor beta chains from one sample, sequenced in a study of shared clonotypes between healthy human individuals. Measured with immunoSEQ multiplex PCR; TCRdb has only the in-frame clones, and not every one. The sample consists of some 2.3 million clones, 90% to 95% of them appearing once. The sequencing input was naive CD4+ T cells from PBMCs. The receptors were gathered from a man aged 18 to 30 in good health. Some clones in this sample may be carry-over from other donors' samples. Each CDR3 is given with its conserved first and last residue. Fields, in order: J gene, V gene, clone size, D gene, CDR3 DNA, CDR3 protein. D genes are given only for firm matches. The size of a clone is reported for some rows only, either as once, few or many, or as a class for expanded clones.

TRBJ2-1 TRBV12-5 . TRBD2 TGTGCTAGTGGTTTGGTACTTCAGAGCGGGATGGTCGGGAATGAGCAGTTCTTC CASGLVLQSGMVGNEQFF
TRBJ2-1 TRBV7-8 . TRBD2 TGTGCCAGCAGCTCGGGAGGGAGCGGGAGGACAGAGCAGTTCTTC CASSSGGSGRTEQFF
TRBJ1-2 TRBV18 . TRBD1 TGTGCCAGCTCCTGGGACAGGGGGGGCTACACCTTC CASSWDRGGYTF
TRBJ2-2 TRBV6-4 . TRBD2 TGTGCCAGCAGTCTCAGCGGGGCGAACACCGGGGAGCTGTTTTTT CASSLSGANTGELFF
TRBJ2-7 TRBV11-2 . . TGTGCCAGCAGCTTAGACGCCTCCTCGTACGAGCAGTACTTC CASSLDASSYEQYF
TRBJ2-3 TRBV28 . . TGTGCCAGCAGCTCTGGACAGTTCATTAGCACAGATACGCAGTATTTT CASSSGQFISTDTQYF
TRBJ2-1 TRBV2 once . TGTGCCAGCAGTCCCTCCCCCAAGCAGTTCTTC CASSPSPKQFF
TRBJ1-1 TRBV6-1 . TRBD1 TGTGCCAGCAGGGGACAGGGCGGAGGGACTGAAGCTTTCTTT CASRGQGGGTEAFF
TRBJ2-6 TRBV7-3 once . TGTGCCAGCAGCTTAAACCGGCCAGGGACTGGGGCCAACGTCCTGACTTTC CASSLNRPGTGANVLTF
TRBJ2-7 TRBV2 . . TGTGCCAGCAGCCTCTCCTACGAGCAGTACTTT CASSLSYEQYF
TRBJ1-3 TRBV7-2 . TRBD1 TGTGCCAGCAGCTTAGCCCCGACAGGGGTTGGAAACACCATATATTTT CASSLAPTGVGNTIYF
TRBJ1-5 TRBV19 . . TGTGCCAGTAGTAGCTACGGAGTGAATCAGCCCCAGCATTTT CASSSYGVNQPQHF
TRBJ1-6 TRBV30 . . TGTGCCTGGAACCCCCCCGGTTCACCCCTCCACTTT CAWNPPGSPLHF
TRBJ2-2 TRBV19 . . TGTGCCAGTAGTATACAGGCAGTAGTCACCGGGGAGCTGTTTTTT CASSIQAVVTGELFF
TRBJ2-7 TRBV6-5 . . TGTGCCAGCAGTTACGTACAGAAGTCCTACGAGCAGTACTTC CASSYVQKSYEQYF
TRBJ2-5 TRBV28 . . TGTGCCAGCAGGTACCTTCTCCGGGGGAAGGAGACCCAGTACTTC CASRYLLRGKETQYF
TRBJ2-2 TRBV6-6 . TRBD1 TGTGCCAGCAGTCCTGGGACAGGGCGTACCGGGGAGCTGTTTTTT CASSPGTGRTGELFF
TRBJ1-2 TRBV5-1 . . TGCGCCAGCAGCTTGGAGGGTAACCCGGCGAACTATGGCTACACCTTC CASSLEGNPANYGYTF
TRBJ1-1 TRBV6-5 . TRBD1 TGTGCCAGCAGGGGGGGACAGGGCGGGCCTGAAGCTTTCTTT CASRGGQGGPEAFF
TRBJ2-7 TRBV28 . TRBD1 TGTGCCAGCAAACCTTATCAGGGACAGGGACTCCACGAGCAGTACTTC CASKPYQGQGLHEQYF
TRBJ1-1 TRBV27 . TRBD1 TGTGCCAGCAGTTCCGACAGGGTCCGAGGCACTGAAGCTTTCTTT CASSSDRVRGTEAFF
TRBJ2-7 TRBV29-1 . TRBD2 TGCAGCGTTGTAGCGGGAGCGCTCTACGAGCAGTACTTC CSVVAGALYEQYF
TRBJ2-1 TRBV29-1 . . TGCAGCGTGGGACTCTCCTACAATGAGCAGTTCTTC CSVGLSYNEQFF
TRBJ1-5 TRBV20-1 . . TGCAGTGCTAGTTCAGGAGGAGGAGGGCATTTT CSASSGGGGHF
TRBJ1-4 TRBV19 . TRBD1 TGTGCCAGTAGTACCCGGACAGGGGCAACTAATGAAAAACTGTTTTTT CASSTRTGATNEKLFF
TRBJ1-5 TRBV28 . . TGTGCCAGCAGTACCCCGGGGGGCAATCAGCCCCAGCATTTT CASSTPGGNQPQHF
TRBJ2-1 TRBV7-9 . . TGTGCCAGCAGCTTAGAGTTGGCGCCAACCTACAATGAGCAGTTCTTC CASSLELAPTYNEQFF
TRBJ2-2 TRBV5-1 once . TGCGCCAGCAGCCAGGGGTCGAGCGGGGAGCTGTTTTTT CASSQGSSGELFF
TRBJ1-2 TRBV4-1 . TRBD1 TGCGCCAGCAGCCCAGGTAGGAGGACAGGAAACTATGGCTACACCTTC CASSPGRRTGNYGYTF
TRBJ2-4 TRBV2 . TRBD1 TGTGCCACGGGGATACGGGACAGGGATGTCATTCAGTACTTC CATGIRDRDVIQYF
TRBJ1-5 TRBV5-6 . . TGTGCCAGCAGCTTGGGCCCGGATCAGCCCCAGCATTTT CASSLGPDQPQHF
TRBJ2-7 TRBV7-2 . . TGTGCCAGCAGCTTAGTCGGTGCCCAGGCCAGCTCCTACGAGCAGTACTTC CASSLVGAQASSYEQYF
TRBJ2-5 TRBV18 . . TGTGCCAGCTCACCACCTGGCAGTTTGGAGACCCAGTACTTC CASSPPGSLETQYF
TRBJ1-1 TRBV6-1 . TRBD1 TGTGCCAGCAGCCGAAGGACAGGGGGGAACACTGAAGCTTTCTTT CASSRRTGGNTEAFF
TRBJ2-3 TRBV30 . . TGTGCCTGGAGTCCAGGCGCAGATACGCAGTATTTT CAWSPGADTQYF
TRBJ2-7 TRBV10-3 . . TGTGCCATCAGTCAGAGTCGTCGAGTAGCGGTACCCTACGAGCAGTACTTC CAISQSRRVAVPYEQYF
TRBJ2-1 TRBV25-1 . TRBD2 TGTGCCAGCAGTGACGTCTGGGGGGGCTCCTACAATGAGCAGTTCTTC CASSDVWGGSYNEQFF
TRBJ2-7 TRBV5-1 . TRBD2 TGCGCCAGCAGCCATAGCGGGGACAACTACGAGCAGTACTTC CASSHSGDNYEQYF
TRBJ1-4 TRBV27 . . TGTGCCAGCAGTGGGCCCGCGGGAAAACTGTTTTTT CASSGPAGKLFF
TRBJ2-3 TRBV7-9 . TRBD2 TGTGCCAGCAGCCAGAGCGGGAGTAAAACAGATACGCAGTATTTT CASSQSGSKTDTQYF
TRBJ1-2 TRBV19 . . TGTGCCAGTAGTACTGTACGGGGCAGAAACTATGGCTACACCTTC CASSTVRGRNYGYTF
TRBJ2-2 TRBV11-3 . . TGTGCCAGCAGCCCTCATAGTAACGGGGAGCTGTTTTTT CASSPHSNGELFF
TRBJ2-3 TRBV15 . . TGTGCCACCAGCAGCCTTCTCTCCAGAGGCGGGTTCGGCACAGATACGCAGTATTTT CATSSLLSRGGFGTDTQYF
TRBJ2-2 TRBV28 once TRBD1 TGTGCCAGCAGCGACGACAGGGGAAAAACCGGGGAGCTGTTTTTT CASSDDRGKTGELFF
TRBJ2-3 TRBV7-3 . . TGTGCCAGCAGCTTAAGTTCGGAACGCACAGATACGCAGTATTTT CASSLSSERTDTQYF
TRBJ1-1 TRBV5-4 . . TGTGCCAGCAGCTTACTCGGGGGGGGCTTTTCTCCCACTGAAGCTTTCTTT CASSLLGGGFSPTEAFF
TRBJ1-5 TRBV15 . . TGTGCCACCAGCAGAGATCACGGGTCTTATGCCCAGCCCCAGCATTTT CATSRDHGSYAQPQHF
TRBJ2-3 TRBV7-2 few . TGTGCCAGCAGCTTGGTTCAGGGCGCAGATACGCAGTATTTT CASSLVQGADTQYF
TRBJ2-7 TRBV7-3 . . TGTGCCAGCAGCCTAGGGGCTAGCAGCCTCTACGAGCAGTACTTC CASSLGASSLYEQYF
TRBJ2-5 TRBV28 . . TGTGCCAGCAGTTTTCGACAGGCCCGGGGTGAGACCCAGTACTTC CASSFRQARGETQYF
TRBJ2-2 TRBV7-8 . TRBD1 TGTGCCAGCAGCTTATGGCAGGGGGCAAACGGGGAGCTGTTTTTT CASSLWQGANGELFF
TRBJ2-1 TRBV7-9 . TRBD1 TGTGCCAGCAGCTCCGGACAGGGGATGAAAAAGGGGAATGAGCAGTTCTTC CASSSGQGMKKGNEQFF
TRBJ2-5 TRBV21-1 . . TGTGCCAGCAGCACGACCGGTGAAGAGACCCAGTACTTC CASSTTGEETQYF